One and the same sample provided the 29 T cell receptor beta chains below, sequenced in a study of blood T cell repertoires in COVID-19. Profiled with immunoSEQ multiplex PCR; TCRdb holds only in-frame clones, not every one. The sample yields about 120,000 clones, more than 75% seen once. What was sequenced was peripheral blood. The receptor source for this set is a man in his forties or fifties with acute or convalescent COVID-19.

V and J are TRBV21-1 and TRBJ2-6; no check of the table's D call, TRBD2, against the DNA was made. TRBV21-1 is tagged as a pseudogene. This CDR3 spans 18 amino acids. CDR3 amino acids: CASFPTPGFPSGANVLTF. The CDR3 bases are TGTGCCAGCTTCCCTACCCCGGGGTTTCCTTCTGGGGCCAACGTCCTGACTTTC.

As DNA, the CDR3 is TGTGCCAGCAAACGGACAGGGGGCGATCAGCCCCAGCATTTT. Translated: CASKRTGGDQPQHF. The rearrangement links TRBV6-6 to TRBJ1-5; 11 positions agree with TRBD1. Trimming took 7 bases from V and 5 from J; bases not matched to a gene: 4. Germline V CDR1 and CDR2: MNHNY, SVGAGI (reference sequence). CDR3 length: 14 amino acids.

The chain has TRBV9 and TRBJ2-5; D is uncertain. V lost 8 bases to trimming and J lost 1 base, with 12 bases between them. Germline V gives CDR1 SGDLS, CDR2 YYNGEE. This CDR3 is 13 amino acids long. The CDR3 loop is CASPLPGQETQYF. The CDR3 DNA reads TGTGCCAGTCCTCTACCGGGCCAAGAGACCCAGTACTTC. Based on the CDR3 plus reference TRBV9 and TRBJ2-5, the full variable domain is DSGVTQTPKHLITATGQRVTLRCSPRSGDLSVYWYQQSLDQGLQFLIQYYNGEERAKGNILERFSAQQFPDLHSELNLSSLELGDSALYFCASPLPGQETQYFGPGTRLLVL.

The chain is built from TRBV5-1 and TRBJ1-1, with D possibly matching TRBD1 (6 bases). CDR3 length equals 15 residues. Germline loops: CDR1 SGHRS, CDR2 YFSETQ. Trimming cost V 4 bases and J 0 bases, with 13 bases left between them. CDR3 in amino acids: CASSPNTGMNTEAFF. The CDR3 bases are TGCGCCAGCAGCCCCAATACAGGGATGAACACTGAAGCTTTCTTT.

V gene TRBV18 combines with J gene TRBJ1-4; 8 bases fit TRBD1. V lost 2 bases to trimming and J lost 7 bases; unmatched junction nucleotides: 6. Germline lookup yields CDR1 KGHSH and CDR2 LQKENI. The CDR3 is 15 amino acids. The DNA of the CDR3 is TGTGCCAGCTCACCAACAGGGGGGCATGTTGAAAAACTGTTTTTT. Translated: CASSPTGGHVEKLFF. Based on the CDR3 plus reference TRBV18 and TRBJ1-4, the full variable domain is NAGVMQNPRHLVRRRGQEARLRCSPMKGHSHVYWYRQLPEEGLKFMVYLQKENIIDESGMPKERFSAEFPKEGPSILRIQQVVRGDSAAYFCASSPTGGHVEKLFFGSGTQLSVL.

The CDR3 nucleotides read TGTGCCAGCAGCTTAAAAATGATGCGGGGTACCCCAGATACGCAGTATTTT. Protein product: CASSLKMMRGTPDTQYF. The genes are TRBV7-2 and TRBJ2-3; a weak D match, TRBD2 (6 bases). The germline CDR1 and CDR2 sequences are SGHTA and FQGNSA. Between the trimmed V and J ends, which lost 2 bases and 4 bases, there was a span of 19 bases. This CDR3 is 17 amino acids long. The full variable domain, in which reference TRBV7-2 and TRBJ2-3 provide the parts outside the CDR3, is GAGVSQSPSNKVTEKGKDVELRCDPISGHTALYWYRQSLGQGLEFLIYFQGNSAPDKSGLPSDRFSAERTGGSVSTLTIQRTQQEDSAVYLCASSLKMMRGTPDTQYFGPGTRLTVL.

This clone was seen only a few times. The V gene is TRBV27, the J gene TRBJ2-4, with D possibly being TRBD1 (6 bases). This CDR3 region has 13 residues. The germline gives CDR1 MNHEY, CDR2 SMNVEV (reference sequence). Trimming took off 3 bases at V and 6 bases at J, with 9 bases between the two ends. The CDR3 DNA is TGTGCCAGCAGTTTGGGGGCGGGAAACATTCAGTACTTC. Residues: CASSLGAGNIQYF.

This chain joins TRBV19 and TRBJ1-2; 7 nucleotides agree with TRBD1. Trimming cost V 4 bases and J 1 base; bases outside gene matches: 9. Germline V gene data show CDR1 as LNHDA and CDR2 as SQIVND (reference sequence). CDR3 length equals 16 residues. CDR3 residues: CASSTRDRRHNYGYTF. The CDR3 region has the DNA TGTGCCAGTAGTACCCGGGACAGACGCCATAACTATGGCTACACCTTC.

The V gene is TRBV5-5, the J gene TRBJ1-3; 7 nucleotides match TRBD1. The junction had 7 bases not matched to a gene; V was cut back by 4 bases and J by 3 bases. Germline CDR1 reads SGHKS; CDR2 reads YYEKEE (reference sequence). This CDR3 comprises 15 residues. The DNA for the CDR3 is TGTGCCAGCAGCCCCACGGCAGGGGGTGGAAACACCATATATTTT. Amino acids: CASSPTAGGGNTIYF.

The chain couples TRBV6-5 to TRBJ1-2; possibly TRBD1 for D (6 bases). The CDR3 totals 11 residues. From germline, CDR1 is MNHEY and CDR2 SVGAGI. V shed 10 bases and J shed 4 bases, with 10 bases lying between them. CDR3 DNA sequence: TGTGCCATTACAGGGTCCTATGGCTACACCTTC. This encodes CAITGSYGYTF.

This chain links TRBV9 with TRBJ2-7, with D unresolved. Trimming took 0 bases from V and 2 from J, leaving 9 bases between them. CDR1 is SGDLS and CDR2 is YYNGEE in the germline V gene. The CDR3 has 14 amino acids. The CDR3 sequence: CASSVAISPYEQYF. CDR3 DNA sequence: TGTGCCAGCAGCGTAGCTATTTCCCCCTACGAGCAGTACTTC.

The chain carries TRBV18 and TRBJ2-1, with 10 bases that match TRBD2. CDR3 length: 15 residues. CDR1 and CDR2 from the germline V gene are KGHSH and LQKENI. V was clipped by 3 bases and J by 7 bases; unmatched bases: 6. CDR3 loop: CASSPLAGVGNEQFF. Written as DNA, the CDR3 is TGTGCCAGCTCACCTCTAGCGGGAGTCGGTAATGAGCAGTTCTTC.

The chain carries TRBV5-1 and TRBJ2-1; 9 bases align to TRBD1. From germline, CDR1 is SGHRS and CDR2 YFSETQ. This CDR3 has 16 amino acids. Trimming at V came to 2 bases and at J to 6 bases, leaving 9 bases not matched to a gene. Written as DNA, the CDR3 is TGCGCCAGCAGCTTTAAACCGGGACAGGGTTTCAATGAGCAGTTCTTC. Residues: CASSFKPGQGFNEQFF.

The rearrangement uses TRBV19 and TRBJ2-7, with TRBD1 as a possible D gene (5 bases). The CDR3 sequence is 14 residues long. The V end lost 3 bases, the J end lost 5 bases, and 14 bases lay between the germline ends. Germline V CDR1 and CDR2: LNHDA, SQIVND (reference sequence). CDR3 DNA: TGTGCCAGTAGTATGCCCCAGGGCTGCCACGAGCAGTACTTC. This codes for CASSMPQGCHEQYF.

The chain recombines TRBV24-1 with TRBJ2-2; 7 nucleotides line up with TRBD1. J lost 6 bases, V lost 7 bases, and 10 bases had no gene match. Germline V gives CDR1 KGHDR, CDR2 SFDVKD. CDR3 length equals 15 residues. Here the CDR3 DNA reads TGTGCCACCAGCCCAGTAGGGGGCCAACCCGGGGAGCTGTTTTTT. This codes for CATSPVGGQPGELFF.

The rearrangement links TRBV7-9 to TRBJ1-2; TRBD1 aligns across 7 bases. The CDR3 has 15 amino acids. The germline V gene encodes CDR1 SEHNR and CDR2 FQNEAQ (reference sequence). Unmatched junction bases numbered 11, after V lost 8 bases and J lost 2 bases. The CDR3 is CASGREEGANYGYTF. Here the CDR3 DNA reads TGTGCCAGCGGCCGTGAGGAGGGGGCGAACTATGGCTACACCTTC. The whole variable domain, filled in from reference TRBV7-9 and TRBJ1-2, reads DTGVSQNPRHKITKRGQNVTFRCDPISEHNRLYWYRQTLGQGPEFLTYFQNEAQLEKSRLLSDRFSAERPKGSFSTLEIQRTEQGDSAMYLCASGREEGANYGYTFGSGTRLTVV.

V and J are TRBV5-6 and TRBJ2-2; no clear D. The V end was cut by 0 bases, the J end by 2 bases, with 14 bases between. Germline CDR1 SGHDT, CDR2 YYEEEE. This CDR3 region has 17 residues. CDR3 sequence reads: CASSLEEQRYNTGELFF. In DNA, the CDR3 is TGTGCCAGCAGCTTGGAGGAGCAGCGATATAACACCGGGGAGCTGTTTTTT.

This clone was seen only a few times. The V call is TRBV7-2, the J call TRBJ1-6, with D unclear. Between the trimmed V and J ends, which lost 4 bases and 5 bases, there was a span of 9 bases. Germline CDR1 SGHTA, CDR2 FQGNSA. CDR3 size: 14 residues. In nucleotides, the CDR3 is TGTGCCAGCAGCTCACAGAGCCATAATTCACCCCTCCACTTT. This encodes CASSSQSHNSPLHF.

The chain employs TRBV9 and TRBJ2-3, with D possibly matching TRBD1 (6 bases). Trimming pared 3 bases from V and 5 bases from J, leaving 10 bases between. The germline gives CDR1 SGDLS, CDR2 YYNGEE. The CDR3 sequence is 13 residues long. DNA of the CDR3: TGTGCCAGCAGCGGAACAGGGATAGATACGCAGTATTTT. It is translated as CASSGTGIDTQYF. The full variable domain, rest sourced from reference TRBV9 and TRBJ2-3, is DSGVTQTPKHLITATGQRVTLRCSPRSGDLSVYWYQQSLDQGLQFLIQYYNGEERAKGNILERFSAQQFPDLHSELNLSSLELGDSALYFCASSGTGIDTQYFGPGTRLTVL.

V usage is TRBV3-1 (or the pseudogene TRBV3-2) and J usage is TRBJ2-7; D unclear. CDR1 is LGHDT and CDR2 is YNNKEL in the germline V gene (reference sequence). The CDR3 extends over 13 amino acids. Trimming cost V 1 base and J 2 bases, with 6 bases left between them. CDR3 sequence: CASSQASPYEQYF. CDR3 nucleotide sequence: TGTGCCAGCAGCCAAGCCTCTCCCTACGAGCAGTACTTC.

The V gene is TRBV19, the J gene TRBJ2-3, with 10 bases lining up with TRBD2. J was trimmed by 5 bases and V by 7 bases; bases with no gene match: 9. The CDR3 loop spans 15 amino acids. The germline V gene has CDR1 LNHDA and CDR2 SQIVND (reference sequence). CDR3 protein: CASMSGRAGGDTQYF. The CDR3 coding sequence is TGTGCCAGTATGAGCGGGAGGGCCGGGGGAGATACGCAGTATTTT. Drawing the rest from reference TRBV19 and TRBJ2-3, the complete variable domain is DGGITQSPKYLFRKEGQNVTLSCEQNLNHDAMYWYRQDPGQGLRLIYYSQIVNDFQKGDIAEGYSVSREKKESFPLTVTSAQKNPTAFYLCASMSGRAGGDTQYFGPGTRLTVL.

The chain is built from TRBV11-2 and TRBJ1-1; D ambiguous. The CDR3 consists of 14 residues. V was shortened by 5 bases and J by 4 bases, with 14 bases between the two germline ends. Germline V lookup: CDR1 SGHAT, CDR2 FQNNGV. CDR3 residues: CASSQTRIRTEAFF. In DNA form, the CDR3 reads TGTGCCAGCAGCCAAACCAGAATACGCACTGAAGCTTTCTTT.

This sequence joins TRBV7-8 and TRBJ1-4; D perhaps matches TRBD1 (6 bases). This CDR3 comprises 14 residues. The germline V gene has CDR1 SGHVS and CDR2 FQNEAQ. With 6 bases removed from V and 7 bases from J, the gap between germline ends came to 15 bases. CDR3 sequence reads: CASREGRTVEKLFF. The CDR3 DNA sequence: TGTGCCAGCAGGGAAGGACGGACAGTTGAAAAACTGTTTTTT. The variable domain in full, with the rest retrieved from reference TRBV7-8 and TRBJ1-4, is GAGVSQSPRYKVAKRGQDVALRCDPISGHVSLFWYQQALGQGPEFLTYFQNEAQLDKSGLPSDRFFAERPEGSVSTLKIQRTQQEDSAVYLCASREGRTVEKLFFGSGTQLSVL.

This chain links TRBV19 with TRBJ2-1, with 12 bases identical to TRBD2. This CDR3 comprises 14 residues. The trim removed 3 bases at V and 12 bases at J, leaving 6 bases unmatched. From germline, CDR1 is LNHDA and CDR2 SQIVND (reference sequence). DNA of the CDR3: TGTGCCAGTAGTATCTCTAGCGGGAGGGTCGGGCAGTTCTTC. As protein: CASSISSGRVGQFF.

This clone came up once. V usage is TRBV19 and J usage is TRBJ2-1, with TRBD2 matching over 12 bases. Per germline, CDR1 LNHDA and CDR2 SQIVND (reference sequence). V shed 5 bases and J 3 bases; nucleotides not matched to a gene: 5. The CDR3 contains 16 residues. CDR3 sequence: CASSVGLAGLYNEQFF. DNA of the CDR3: TGTGCCAGTAGTGTCGGACTAGCGGGACTCTACAATGAGCAGTTCTTC. Full variable domain (rest looked up from reference TRBV19 and TRBJ2-1): DGGITQSPKYLFRKEGQNVTLSCEQNLNHDAMYWYRQDPGQGLRLIYYSQIVNDFQKGDIAEGYSVSREKKESFPLTVTSAQKNPTAFYLCASSVGLAGLYNEQFFGPGTRLTVL.

The rearrangement uses TRBV4-1 and TRBJ2-5; a weak D match, TRBD1 (6 bases). The CDR3 extends over 17 amino acids. Germline CDR1 and CDR2: MGHRA and YSYEKL. Trimming removed 0 bases from V and 4 bases from J, with 18 bases in between. The CDR3 nucleotides are TGCGCCAGCAGCCAAGATCTGGGAACAGGGCGGTTAGAGACCCAGTACTTC. This sequence encodes CASSQDLGTGRLETQYF.

The chain uses TRBV6-1 and TRBJ1-2; 7 nucleotides line up with TRBD1. The germline V gene has CDR1 MNHNS and CDR2 SASEGT. J was trimmed by 0 bases and V by 3 bases; bases with no gene match: 10. This CDR3 is 17 amino acids long. In DNA, the CDR3 is TGTGCCAGCAGTGAGCCACAGGGGTCGAATGCTAACTATGGCTACACCTTC. As protein: CASSEPQGSNANYGYTF.

V usage is TRBV18 and J usage is TRBJ1-1; D gene ambiguous. Trimming left V 4 bases short and J 5 bases short, with 11 bases between. Per the germline V gene, CDR1 is KGHSH and CDR2 is LQKENI. The length of the CDR3 is 13 residues. CDR3 sequence reads: CASSRLDKTEAFF. CDR3 in DNA: TGTGCCAGCTCACGACTAGACAAGACTGAAGCTTTCTTT.

The J gene is TRBJ2-7, the V gene TRBV2; 12 bases are a match to TRBD1. Germline trimming cut 4 bases from V and 4 bases from J; bases unmatched to any gene: 5. CDR1 SNHLY and CDR2 FYNNEI come from the germline V gene. The CDR3 runs to 15 residues. The CDR3 loop is CASSGGDRGQYEQYF. DNA of the CDR3: TGTGCCAGCAGTGGCGGGGACAGGGGGCAATACGAGCAGTACTTC.